This T cell receptor beta chain was documented in a study of OX40 agonist ivuxolimab in advanced cancers. Produced via immunoSEQ multiplex PCR; TCRdb's table is partial and in-frame only. The table has 55,000 to 70,000 clones, around four fifths seen once; the top ten hold 3.7%. The material was CD4+ or CD8+ T cells sorted from blood, obtained in a trial of the OX40 agonist ivuxolimab. The sequence came from an adult with an advanced solid tumor such as melanoma, head and neck, liver or kidney cancer.

CDR3 sequence reads: CATRQGARTEAFF. CDR3 sequence (DNA): TGTGCCACCCGACAGGGGGCGAGGACTGAAGCTTTCTTT. The chain uses TRBV6-6 and TRBJ1-1, with TRBD1 matching over 10 bases. The trim removed 10 bases at V and 5 bases at J, leaving 7 bases unmatched. Germline CDR1 is MNHNY and CDR2 is SVGAGI (reference sequence). The CDR3 is made up of 13 amino acids.